This paragraph covers one T cell receptor beta chain sequence. What it recognizes is unknown. These data originate in a study of CD8 T cells in Susac syndrome. Study details: The Susac syndrome patients were therapy-naive, on corticosteroids, or on intravenous immunoglobulin alone at blood draw.

Germline assignment: CDR1 DFQATT and CDR2 SNEGSKA (reference sequence). The CDR3 covers 14 residues. Trimming took 4 bases from V and 5 from J; bases not matched to a gene: 6. RNA, at about 0.5 to 1 ug, was reverse transcribed with random hexamers. TCRdb redid the calling of the immunoSEQ multiplex PCR reads with MiXCR, one entry per CDR3 protein. The sample has 170,000 or so distinct CDR3 sequences, around 95% seen once. Study findings and constraints: When the CD4+ T cell repertoires of patients with Susac syndrome were examined, they did not show any clonal expansion.

Sequenced input: CD4+ T cells from PBMCs. This receptor was identified in a human donor with Susac syndrome. This rearrangement joins TRBV20-1 to TRBJ2-7, with 12 bases aligning to TRBD2. CDR3 nucleotide sequence: TGCAGTGCTAAAGGGAGACTAGCGGGAGACGAGCAGTACTTC. This gives the protein CSAKGRLAGDEQYF.